Given below is one T cell receptor beta chain in context. Antigen specificity is unknown. The data were obtained in a study of human T cells and chemical hapten exposure. Overall study findings and caveats: After DPC sensitization, TCRs above 1 in 1000 frequency showed no change.

CDR3 length: 15 amino acids. In germline, CDR1 is MNHEY, CDR2 SVGAGI. Trimming removed 5 bases at V and 8 bases at J, with 18 bases between. The starting material, unfractionated whole blood, was used for total RNA extraction. The library gave individual cDNA molecules unique molecular identifiers. Authors' analysis steps: From around 20,000 to 690,000 TCRs were found per sample, with a median of about 96,000. Via MiXCR, TCRdb re-called the 5' RACE reads, giving one row per CDR3 protein. The V and J calls shown here were made by TCRdb, not taken from the authors' results. The sample has tens of thousands of distinct CDR3 sequences; roughly 15% are singletons.

The sequence was collected from a female donor in good health. The rearrangement uses TRBV6-5 and TRBJ1-4; D ambiguous. Written as DNA, the CDR3 is TGTGCCAGCAGTGCCCGACTCGGAAGGGAGGAAAAACTGTTTTTT. It encodes CASSARLGREEKLFF.